This T cell receptor (beta chain) was profiled in a study of T cell responses to AZD1222 COVID-19 vaccine. Points from the study as a whole: Along spike, vaccine-associated CD4 TCRs were found throughout, with dominance at 160-218 and 743-854. The study identified only a handful of AZD1222 recipients as seropositive at baseline. The donor cohort was predominantly white British with a female majority, and clonal diversity may have been underestimated.

A word on this clone: The antigen is unknown.

Only in-frame clones appear in the TCRdb table, and some are missing; sequencing was by immunoSEQ multiplex PCR. The sample gives under 200,000 clones, around 95% of which show up once; about 0.64% is in the top ten. Germline CDR1 is SGHTA and CDR2 is FQGNSA. With 5 bases clipped from V and 0 bases from J, the junction kept 5 bases outside the gene matches. The CDR3 loop spans 16 amino acids. The sample in question was peripheral blood, obtained on day 0 of AZD1222 vaccination. The rearrangement joins TRBV7-2 to TRBJ2-1, with TRBD1 matching 9 bases. The clonotype was recovered from an adult in good health. The CDR3 region has the DNA TGTGCCAGCAGCACAACAGGGGGCAGCTCCTACAATGAGCAGTTCTTC. This encodes CASSTTGGSSYNEQFF.